Listed below are T cell receptor beta chains from one sample, sequenced in a study of T cells after yellow fever vaccination. TCRdb used MiXCR to reprocess the 5' RACE reads, holding one entry per CDR3 protein. The sample consists of just under 600,000 distinct CDR3 sequences, approximately 15% of them appearing once. The starting material was PBMCs, obtained on the day of the yellow fever booster vaccination. These receptors originate from a man under 40 who received the YFV17D yellow fever vaccine. Both conserved end residues are part of each CDR3. The D gene is left open where the match is weak. The listing skips clone size in some rows; elsewhere it reads once, few, many or a size class.

clone size | D gene | J gene | V gene | CDR3 DNA | CDR3 protein
. | . | TRBJ2-7 | TRBV24-1 | TGTGCCACCCCCCCTGAGGTGGAGCAGTACTTC | CATPPEVEQYF
. | . | TRBJ2-1 | TRBV3-1 | TGTGCCAGCAGCCCTCGGTTAGCGGACCCCTACAATGAGCAGTTCTTC | CASSPRLADPYNEQFF
. | . | TRBJ2-5 | TRBV10-3 | TGTGCCATCAACAATGACGGGAAAGAGACCCAGTACTTC | CAINNDGKETQYF
. | TRBD2 | TRBJ2-7 | TRBV20-1 | TGCAGTGCCCCCGGGACTAGCTTCTACGAGCAGTACTTC | CSAPGTSFYEQYF
. | . | TRBJ2-5 | TRBV5-1 | TGCGCCAGCAGCTTGGAAGGTAGTGGACCCCGGAGGGTAGAGACCCAGTACTTC | CASSLEGSGPRRVETQYF
few | . | TRBJ2-7 | TRBV6-1 | TGTGCCAGCCTCCTTGGGGGACACTCCTACGAGCAGTACTTC | CASLLGGHSYEQYF
few | TRBD1 | TRBJ1-1 | TRBV9 | TGTGCCAGCAGCGTACCATCCAACGGAGGGGGCGCGAACACTGAAGCTTTCTTT | CASSVPSNGGGANTEAFF
. | TRBD1 | TRBJ1-5 | TRBV11-2 | TGTGCCAGCAGCTTAGACCTAGCCAGGGGGGCCTATCAGCCCCAGCATTTT | CASSLDLARGAYQPQHF
. | . | TRBJ1-6 | TRBV5-4 | TGTGCCAGGGGTTCAGATACCCTAGGGGATTCACCCCTCCACTTT | CARGSDTLGDSPLHF
few | . | TRBJ2-5 | TRBV7-2 | TGTGCCAGCAGCTTAGGCACGGGGGCCCGGGAGACCCAGTACTTC | CASSLGTGARETQYF
few | . | TRBJ1-2 | TRBV28 | TGTGCCAGCAGCCTCCCCACAGCCTCCCCAAATGGCTACACCTTC | CASSLPTASPNGYTF
. | . | TRBJ2-3 | TRBV19 | TGTGCCAGTAGTATAAGACGGAGCACAGATACGCAGTATTTT | CASSIRRSTDTQYF
. | . | TRBJ2-1 | TRBV10-2 | TGCGCCAGCACCCCTTCCTCTGCCTCCTACAATGAGCAGTTCTTC | CASTPSSASYNEQFF
few | TRBD1 | TRBJ2-7 | TRBV28 | TGTGCCAGCAGTTTACTGGGGCAGGGGGCTTACGAGCAGTACTTC | CASSLLGQGAYEQYF
few | TRBD1 | TRBJ1-2 | TRBV5-1 | TGCGCCAGCAGCCCGACAGGGACGCACTATGGCTACACCTTC | CASSPTGTHYGYTF
few | TRBD2 | TRBJ2-1 | TRBV7-2 | TGTGCCAGCAGCTCCACTAGCGGGAGCACCAATGAGCAGTTCTTC | CASSSTSGSTNEQFF
. | TRBD2 | TRBJ2-1 | TRBV6-2/TRBV6-3 | TGTGCCAGCTCCCCCGAGGGCGGGAGTCTTAGTGAGCAGTTCTTC | CASSPEGGSLSEQFF
few | . | TRBJ2-2 | TRBV7-3 | TGTGCCAGCAGCTTAAGACCAGAGAGAGGGTACACCGGGGAGCTGTTTTTT | CASSLRPERGYTGELFF
. | TRBD2 | TRBJ2-1 | TRBV3-1 | TGTGCCAGCAGCCAAGAGAGTCTAGCGGGGGGCCGGATTGGAACCTACAATGAGCAGTTCTTC | CASSQESLAGGRIGTYNEQFF
few | TRBD2 | TRBJ2-3 | TRBV14 | TGTGCCAGCAGCCAAGATTCCCAGACTAGCGGGACCTTCACAGATACGCAGTATTTT | CASSQDSQTSGTFTDTQYF
. | . | TRBJ2-1 | TRBV29-1 | TGCAGCGTTACGGTCTCCTACAATGAGCAGTTCTTC | CSVTVSYNEQFF
. | . | TRBJ2-6 | TRBV5-1 | TGCGCCAGCAGCTTCGACAGAGCTGGGGCCAACGTCCTGACTTTC | CASSFDRAGANVLTF
. | . | TRBJ2-3 | TRBV20-1 | TGCAGTGCTCCCCAGGAGGGAGTGCTAGATACGCAGTATTTT | CSAPQEGVLDTQYF
. | . | TRBJ1-6 | TRBV12-3/TRBV12-4 | TGTGCCAGCAGCCCGCAACAGGGTGGTTCACCCCTCCACTTT | CASSPQQGGSPLHF
few | . | TRBJ2-7 | TRBV20-1 | TGCGGGGTCAGGAAGGGGACTCACGAGCAGTACTTC | CGVRKGTHEQYF
. | TRBD2 | TRBJ2-7 | TRBV3-1 | TGTGCCAGCAGCCAAGCATGGACTAGCGGGATCCGGACCTACGAGCAGTACTTC | CASSQAWTSGIRTYEQYF
. | . | TRBJ2-2 | TRBV6-2/TRBV6-3 | TGTGCCAGCACCCAGACAGGGAACACCGGGGAGCTGTTTTTT | CASTQTGNTGELFF
. | . | TRBJ2-7 | TRBV5-1 | TGCGCCAGCAGCTTGACTTCAGGGGAATTCAACGAGCAGTACTTC | CASSLTSGEFNEQYF
. | . | TRBJ2-3 | TRBV30 | TGTGCCTGGGATCTCCCAGATACGCAGTATTTT | CAWDLPDTQYF
. | . | TRBJ2-1 | TRBV7-2 | TGTGCCAGCAGCTTAGCGGCGGCAGGCTCCTACAATGAGCAGTTCTTC | CASSLAAAGSYNEQFF
. | . | TRBJ1-1 | TRBV4-3 | TGCGCCAGCAGCCAAGGCTGGGAGGGTTTGAACACTGAAGCTTTCTTT | CASSQGWEGLNTEAFF
few | . | TRBJ2-7 | TRBV11-2 | TGTGCCAGCAGCGCTAATCGGGAGAGGGACGAGCAGTACTTC | CASSANRERDEQYF
few | . | TRBJ2-4 | TRBV7-2 | TGTGCCAGCAGCCAATGGGAAGCCAAAAACATTCAGTACTTC | CASSQWEAKNIQYF
. | . | TRBJ1-1 | TRBV12-3/TRBV12-4 | TGTGCCAGCAGGACGAACACTGAAGCTTTCTTT | CASRTNTEAFF
. | TRBD2 | TRBJ2-1 | TRBV30 | TGTGCCTGGAGTGGCACTACCGGGACTAGTAGTTCCTACAATGAGCAGTTCTTC | CAWSGTTGTSSSYNEQFF
many | . | TRBJ2-1 | TRBV7-2 | TGTGCCAGCAGCTTATTCAGTAAGGGGATTTACAATGAGCAGTTCTTC | CASSLFSKGIYNEQFF
. | . | TRBJ2-1 | TRBV14 | TGTGCCAGCAGCCGAAAACCCCTATCCAATGAGCAGTTCTTC | CASSRKPLSNEQFF
. | TRBD2 | TRBJ2-1 | TRBV3-1 | TGTGCCAGCAGCCAAGATTTTCCTAGCGGGCACAATGAGCAGTTCTTC | CASSQDFPSGHNEQFF
few | TRBD2 | TRBJ2-1 | TRBV29-1 | TGCAGCGTTGCCCCCGGTAGCGGGGCGTACAATGAGCAGTTCTTC | CSVAPGSGAYNEQFF
few | . | TRBJ2-2 | TRBV5-6 | TGTGCCAGCAGCTTGGCCGGCTTTAAGAACACCGGGGAGCTGTTTTTT | CASSLAGFKNTGELFF
. | TRBD2 | TRBJ2-7 | TRBV9 | TGTGCCAGCAGCGTAGGAGCGGGAGGGCCCTCCTACGAGCAGTACTTC | CASSVGAGGPSYEQYF
. | . | TRBJ2-7 | TRBV4-2 | TGTGCCAGCAGCCAAGATCTCGGGCTCGGGGGCGGTACTCGGGCGTTCTACGAGCAGTACTTC | CASSQDLGLGGGTRAFYEQYF
. | TRBD1 | TRBJ2-7 | TRBV5-1 | TGCGCCACAAAAGGACAGGAGGCCTCAAACGAGCAGTACTTC | CATKGQEASNEQYF
many | . | TRBJ2-5 | TRBV7-2 | TGTGCCAGCAGCTATGGAGGGGGGCGGGCCTCCTCTTTGGCCCAGTACTTC | CASSYGGGRASSLAQYF